This T cell receptor (beta chain) was sequenced in a study of blood T cell repertoires in COVID-19. Overall study context: T cells, B-cell-depleted T cells, or PBMCs provided the cDNA or gDNA that served as material.

Method: immunoSEQ multiplex PCR; TCRdb's copy keeps in-frame clones and lacks some. The sample holds over 200,000 clones, around 80% seen once. Losses at the gene ends were 1 base for V and 6 bases for J; bases not matched to a gene: 3. CDR3 length: 14 amino acids. Looked up from germline, CDR1 is LNHNV and CDR2 is YYDKDF (reference sequence). The rearrangement uses TRBV15 and TRBJ1-5, with 7 bases lining up with TRBD1. The sequence was obtained from a man aged 40-55 years with acute or convalescent COVID-19. The specimen sequenced was peripheral blood. In DNA form, the CDR3 reads TGTGCCACCAGCAGAGCAGGGGGAACTCAGCCCCAGCATTTT. It codes for CATSRAGGTQPQHF. Together with reference TRBV15 and TRBJ1-5, the CDR3 gives the full variable domain: DAMVIQNPRYQVTQFGKPVTLSCSQTLNHNVMYWYQQKSSQAPKLLFHYYDKDFNNEADTPDNFQSRRPNTSFCFLDIRSPGLGDTAMYLCATSRAGGTQPQHFGDGTRLSIL.